This entry features one T cell receptor (beta chain) sequence. Which antigen it targets is not known. No much larger clone is present one base from it, and per-base qualities are unavailable. CDR3 length: 16 amino acids, cysteine to phenylalanine. Of all the DNA, just the CDR3 is kept, 48 bases in frame from base 1. Clipping removes 0 bases from V and 0 bases from J, with 3 as the unmatched junction base count. CDR1 and CDR2 were assigned from the germline V gene as SGHRS and YFSETQ. The library was produced with the immunoSEQ multiplex PCR assay. A mixture of 60 forward primers for TCR Vbeta segments and 13 reverse primers for TCR Jbeta segments was used in the multiplex PCR. The CDR3 region of rearranged TCR beta genes was amplified from genomic DNA by a multiplex PCR assay. Amplified TCR beta libraries were sequenced as 87-base-pair reads on the Illumina HiSeq System. In the paper's pipeline: A later analysis counted some 74 million unique TCR beta chains across the 690 or so repertoires, and around 9.9 million of these chains were shared by at least two donors. A nearest-neighbor algorithm error-corrected the raw reads and collapsed the reads into unique sequences, merging closely related sequences to remove PCR and sequencing errors. V, D and J gene segments were assigned by aligning CDR3 sequences to IMGT reference sequences. For a sequence to be retained, a match of at least six nucleotides to both a V gene segment and a J gene segment was required. Rearrangements were called productive when the CDR3 lacked stop codons and stayed in frame with V and J; all others were non-productive. Following IMGT convention, CDR3 was defined as the stretch from the second conserved V-encoded cysteine up to the conserved J-encoded phenylalanine. The earlier analysis of about 560 of the donors excluded any sequence lacking an unambiguous match to a single V gene segment. An earlier analysis of under 750 of the donors called V segments functional above 56.7% productive rearrangements and segregating when the between-donor standard deviation exceeded 5%. A statistical classification framework was built for diagnosing cytomegalovirus status from the catalog of TCR beta chain sequences. V and J gene assignment, in a later analysis, came from comparing TCR nucleotide sequences with IMGT/GENE-DB human TR gene sequences. The TCRdist pipeline was used in a later analysis to assign CDR3 sequences and most-parsimonious VDJ recombination scenarios. In a later analysis, each TCR beta chain was defined by its CDR3 amino acid sequence together with its V-gene family, and reads without a unique V-gene family were excluded. As a way to deal with suspected cross-contamination and a sequencing artifact, a later analysis dropped nearly 600 nucleotide sequences that were highly shared and had low generation probability. In a later analysis, a clonal expansion index for each public chain was calculated from normalized within-repertoire ranks of inferred template counts. A later analysis computed generation probabilities with a VDJ recombination model fitted to out-of-frame rearrangements, and checked the results against IGoR. In a later analysis, hypergeometric tests were used to score TCR-TCR, TCR-HLA and TCR-CMV co-occurrence, with a repertoire-size bias correction applied to TCR pairs. In a later analysis, false discovery rates were estimated by permuting HLA or CMV assignments 20 times. A later analysis grouped co-occurring TCRs with DBSCAN, adding TCRdist sequence similarity when clustering within HLA-allele-positive subsets. Repertoires with fewer than 30,000 or more than 120,000 public chains, plus five repertoires with anomalous nucleotide sharing, were excluded from co-occurrence clustering. TCRdb stores this immuneACCESS table with in-frame sequences only. Part of the clones is absent; in the studies checked, under half of the shortfall reflects unresolved V genes, and no reason is known for the rest. V, J and clone size are those of that table, while D and trimming were read from the DNA. The sample data list roughly 110,000 clones, and roughly three quarters of these were observed just once. The ten largest clones add up to approximately 3.1% of the sample.

The sample originates from a study of cytomegalovirus exposure and HLA in healthy donors (dated by TCRdb to 2016 to 2017). Background on the whole study: In an earlier analysis of under 600 of the donors, about 260 Gb of sequence data and 120 million or so unique TCR beta sequences from about 179 million T cells were reported. The study profiled the T cell repertoires of about 720 subjects by immunosequencing and related them to cytomegalovirus serostatus. Donor age, sex, ethnicity and CMV serostatus were compiled together with the repertoire data. An earlier analysis of fewer than 750 of the donors used high-throughput TCR beta sequencing to judge whether each TCR beta V gene segment behaved as functional or pseudogenic. The study aimed to test whether signatures of past pathogen exposure could be identified by cataloging public T cell receptors. In a later genetic analysis, genome-wide SNP genotypes for about three fifths of the roughly 670 donors were used, and that subset was treated as a discovery cohort. Class I and class II HLA loci were covered by the typing at four-digit resolution. Along with the roughly 610-subject first cohort, a separate validation cohort of roughly 110 different subjects was used. A later analysis re-examined previously published TCR beta repertoires from just over 650 donors and added high-resolution HLA genotyping to investigate patterns of TCR occurrence. Among some 400 genotyped donors of the cohort, an average of around 240,000 unique TCR beta nucleotide sequences were sequenced per donor, 15% to 20% of them non-productive. Every repertoire in the discovery cohort had been generated on one and the same sequencing platform. Roughly 290 gigabases of sequencing data and 91 million or so unique TCR sequences made up an early release that covered approximately 650 HLA-typed donors. Rather than drawing on any new phenotypic data, the later analysis identified candidate immune exposures from TCR beta sequences and the way those sequences occurred across donors. To predict cytomegalovirus infection status, the study brought together high-throughput TCR immunosequencing, statistical association of individual TCRs with disease status, and machine learning. Roughly 5 DR-DQ haplotypes were handled as single units for association and clustering because linkage in the cohort was strong. The number of donors typed differed by locus, with about 629-640 for A, B, C, DRB1 and DQB1, 522 for DQA1, 606 for DPA1, and around 460 for DPB1. Among the roughly 380 genotyped donors, more than 70% belonged to the genetic ancestry cluster associated with self-reported Caucasian donors.

What the work shows at the level of the full study, not this receptor alone: Because HLA typing was unavailable for some donors at each locus, only the typed subset was used in association tests. Specific HLA alleles were associated with over 15,000 TCR beta sequences at a false discovery rate of 0.05 in a later analysis. A few of the identified cytomegalovirus-associated TCR beta chains were confirmed in vitro to be specific for cytomegalovirus antigens. A group of highly shared sequence variants was considered likely to be a technical artifact of the sequencing pipeline. Because counts were too low, more than 15 rarely observed V segments, including chromosome 9 orphons, were left out of the earlier analysis of some 600 of the donors. In an earlier analysis of 587 of the donors, most TCR beta V segments were observed in productive rearrangements about 87% or about 30% of the time, broadly matching IMGT annotations. A further reported finding was that TCR beta sequences accurately predicted the HLA-A and HLA-B alleles for most subjects in the first cohort. According to the authors, the approach could potentially be generalized to other disease states and immunological phenotypes. Several of the top co-occurrence clusters appeared to be linked to parvovirus B19, influenza, CMV and Epstein-Barr virus, according to a later analysis. Linkage disequilibrium might explain the correlated functional status among segregating V segments, but an unknown experimental factor could not be excluded. In a later analysis, HLA-associated TCR beta chains showed more clonal expansion and lower generation probabilities than non-associated chains that were equally common. Assigning TCR associations to individual alleles was difficult when HLA alleles, especially DR and DQ, strongly co-occurred. A later genetic analysis reported fewer N-insertions in productive TCRs among donors in an Asian-associated ancestry cluster than the approximately 670-donor mean. The classifier was reported to diagnose cytomegalovirus status with high specificity and sensitivity in both the original and validation cohorts. Some IMGT-functional V segments, including TRBV6-2 and TRBV6-3, could not be distinguished by the 87-base-pair reads and were therefore excluded. Immune exposure information for the cohort was limited to CMV serostatus. Most TCR sequences were seen in very few donors, while some public TCRs were found in many individuals. Presence/absence analyses assumed roughly uniform sequencing depth across donors, an assumption that may not hold. Only TCR beta chains were sequenced in this cohort, and the absence of alpha or paired-chain data limited detectable features. In a later genetic analysis, a missense DCLRE1C variant was associated with V-gene and J-gene trimming of TCR beta chains, and the association was replicated in an independent cohort. A later analysis found that most CMV-associated TCR beta chains appeared HLA-restricted, with HLA associations seemingly driven largely by CMV exposure. In the study, 150 to 200 TCR beta chains were listed as associated with cytomegalovirus. In a later analysis, TCR association rates were found to vary across HLA loci, with the most associated TCRs seen for DRB1 alleles and the fewest for HLA-C alleles.

The cohort consisted of 650 to 700 healthy bone marrow donors. At the time of sampling, all cohort members were nominally healthy, though unrecorded immune exposures were likely present. The donor tested CMV seropositive and was one of the 289 seropositive cohort members. A peripheral blood sample was collected from each donor, and TCR beta sequencing was performed on peripheral blood mononuclear cells. Genomic DNA extraction from the blood cell samples was performed with the Qiagen DNeasy Blood Extraction Kit. Material for sequencing was PBMCs. The receptor was isolated from a woman under 30 in good health and CMV-seropositive. This chain is built from TRBV5-1 and TRBJ1-1; the central 9 bases match TRBD1. The CDR3 region has the sequence CASSLATGGVNTEAFF. The nucleotide sequence is given as TGCGCCAGCAGCTTGGCCACAGGGGGCGTGAACACTGAAGCTTTCTTT.